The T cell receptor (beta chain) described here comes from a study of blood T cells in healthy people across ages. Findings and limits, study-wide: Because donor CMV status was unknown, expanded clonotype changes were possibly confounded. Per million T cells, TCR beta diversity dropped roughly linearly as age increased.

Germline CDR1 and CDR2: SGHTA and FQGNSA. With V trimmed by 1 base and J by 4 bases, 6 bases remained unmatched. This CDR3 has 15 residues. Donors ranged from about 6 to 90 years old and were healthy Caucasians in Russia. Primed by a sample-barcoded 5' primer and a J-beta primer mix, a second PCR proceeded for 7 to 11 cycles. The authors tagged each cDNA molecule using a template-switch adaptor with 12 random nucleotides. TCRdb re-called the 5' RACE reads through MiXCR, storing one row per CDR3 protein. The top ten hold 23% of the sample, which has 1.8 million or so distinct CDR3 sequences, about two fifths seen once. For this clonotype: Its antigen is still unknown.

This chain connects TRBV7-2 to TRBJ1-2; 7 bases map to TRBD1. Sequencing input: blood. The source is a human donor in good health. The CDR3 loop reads CASSLGYGTAYGYTF. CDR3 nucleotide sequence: TGTGCCAGCAGCTTAGGTTATGGGACAGCCTATGGCTACACCTTC.